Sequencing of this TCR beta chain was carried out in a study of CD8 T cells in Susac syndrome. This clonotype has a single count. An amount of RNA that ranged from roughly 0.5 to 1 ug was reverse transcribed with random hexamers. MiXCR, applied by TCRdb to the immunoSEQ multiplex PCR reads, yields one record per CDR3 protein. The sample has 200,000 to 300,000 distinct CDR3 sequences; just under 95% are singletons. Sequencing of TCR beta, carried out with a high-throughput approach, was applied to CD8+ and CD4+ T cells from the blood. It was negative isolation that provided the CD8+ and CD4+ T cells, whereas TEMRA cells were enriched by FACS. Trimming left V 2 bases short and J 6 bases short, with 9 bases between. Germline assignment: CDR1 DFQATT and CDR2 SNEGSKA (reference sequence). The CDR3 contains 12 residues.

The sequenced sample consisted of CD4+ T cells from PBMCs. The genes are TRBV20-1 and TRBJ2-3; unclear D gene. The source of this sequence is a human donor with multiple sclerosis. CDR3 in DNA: TGCAGTGCTAGAAAAGTAGCTGATACGCAGTATTTT. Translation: CSARKVADTQYF.